The rows below give T cell receptor beta chains drawn from one sample of a study of blood T cells in healthy people across ages. Each CDR3 protein is one row after TCRdb ran MiXCR on the 5' RACE reads. The sample carries about 1.6 million distinct CDR3 sequences, around 36% recorded once. The specimen was blood. These receptors originate from a woman aged 25 to 39 in good health. The CDR3 runs from the conserved cysteine through the conserved F or W. D genes are given only for firm matches. The size of a clone is reported for some rows only, either as once, few or many, or as a class for expanded clones.

d_call	v_call	j_call	clone_size	cdr3_nt	cdr3_aa
.	TRBV5-1	TRBJ2-2	.	TGCGCCAGCAGCTCCTCACAGGGAGGTCACGGGGAGCTGTTTTTT	CASSSSQGGHGELFF
.	TRBV29-1	TRBJ1-1	.	TGCAGCGTGGCACAGGGATTGGGCACTGAAGCTTTCTTT	CSVAQGLGTEAFF
.	TRBV10-2	TRBJ2-2	.	TGCGCCAGCAGTAGGGTCGACACCGGGGAGCTGTTTTTT	CASSRVDTGELFF
.	TRBV28	TRBJ2-7	.	TGTGCCAGCAGTTTGGGACTCCGGGCAAGCTACGAGCAGTACTTC	CASSLGLRASYEQYF
.	TRBV5-6	TRBJ2-5	.	TGTGCCAGCAGCTTTAGTGGGGGGCTAACGGAGACCCAGTACTTC	CASSFSGGLTETQYF
.	TRBV6-1	TRBJ2-5	.	TGTGCCAGCAAAAAGGGCCAGGTAGAGACCCAGTACTTC	CASKKGQVETQYF
TRBD1	TRBV29-1	TRBJ1-2	.	TGCAGCGTAGTGATCCGGGACAGGGGGCCAAGGAACTATGGCTACACCTTC	CSVVIRDRGPRNYGYTF
.	TRBV7-2	TRBJ2-5	.	TGTGCCAGCAGCTTTGACAGGACGGAAGAGCAGTACTTC	CASSFDRTEEQYF
.	TRBV29-1	TRBJ2-1	few	TGCAGCGTTTCGGGTAGCGTGATCTCCTACAATGAGCAGTTCTTC	CSVSGSVISYNEQFF
TRBD2	TRBV3-1	TRBJ2-6	few	TGTGCCAGCAGCCAACTAGCGGGTGCCTCTGGGGCCAACGTCCTGACTTTC	CASSQLAGASGANVLTF
.	TRBV24-1	TRBJ2-1	.	TGTGCCACCAGTGATTGGAAAGGCCCCAACTACAATGAGCAGTTCTTC	CATSDWKGPNYNEQFF
.	TRBV5-1	TRBJ1-1	.	TGCGCCAGCAGCTTGGAGGCCCCCCCTGGCACTGAAGCTTTCTTT	CASSLEAPPGTEAFF
TRBD1	TRBV10-3	TRBJ1-1	.	TGTGCCATCAGAGACAGGGGGGACACTGAAGCTTTCTTT	CAIRDRGDTEAFF
TRBD1	TRBV12-3/TRBV12-4	TRBJ2-7	many	TGTGCCAGCAGTTTACAGGGGGCGTATAACGAGCAGTACTTC	CASSLQGAYNEQYF
TRBD2	TRBV20-1	TRBJ2-2	few	TGCAGTGCTCCGATACCTAGCGGGAGGGACACCGGGGAGCTGTTTTTT	CSAPIPSGRDTGELFF
.	TRBV20-1	TRBJ1-2	.	TGCAGTGCGCCGACAGGCTTCTATGGCTACACCTTC	CSAPTGFYGYTF
.	TRBV6-2/TRBV6-3	TRBJ2-3	.	TGTGCCAGCAGTTACTCCCAGGGTCGCGATACGCAGTATTTT	CASSYSQGRDTQYF
.	TRBV28	TRBJ2-5	.	TGTGCCAGCAGTTTATTTTACGGGGGAATCCAAGAGACCCAGTACTTC	CASSLFYGGIQETQYF
TRBD1	TRBV30	TRBJ1-1	.	TGTGCCCGGACAGGGAATGGAGGCACTGAAGCTTTCTTT	CARTGNGGTEAFF
TRBD2	TRBV4-2	TRBJ2-5	.	TGTGCCAGCAGCCAAGACGTAGCGGGGGGGCGGGAGACCCAGTACTTC	CASSQDVAGGRETQYF
.	TRBV12-3/TRBV12-4	TRBJ2-5	many	TGTGCCAGCAGTTCGGGGGGCAAGGAGACCCAGTACTTC	CASSSGGKETQYF
.	TRBV28	TRBJ1-5	many	TGTGCCAGCAGTTTAGACAGGACAGATCAGCCCCAGCATTTT	CASSLDRTDQPQHF
.	TRBV20-1	TRBJ2-1	few	TGCAGTGCTAGGTGGGAGAGCGGATACAATGAGCAGTTCTTC	CSARWESGYNEQFF
TRBD2	TRBV7-2	TRBJ2-1	.	TGTGCCAGCAGCTTACAGCGGGGAAACTACAATGAGCAGTTCTTC	CASSLQRGNYNEQFF
TRBD2	TRBV7-2	TRBJ2-5	many	TGTGCCAGCAGCCGGAGACCAGCGGGGGGACTCCAAGAGACCCAGTACTTC	CASSRRPAGGLQETQYF
.	TRBV24-1	TRBJ2-2	.	TGTGCCACCAGTGGTCCGAGACTGAACACCGGGGAGCTGTTTTTT	CATSGPRLNTGELFF
TRBD1	TRBV27	TRBJ2-5	.	TGTGCCAGCAGTCTTCTAAGGCCGCTAACAGGGGGCGCCGAGACCCAGTACTTC	CASSLLRPLTGGAETQYF
.	TRBV20-1	TRBJ2-1	.	TGCAGTGCTAGAGAATTGGCGGCCCGAAACAATGAGCAGTTCTTC	CSARELAARNNEQFF
.	TRBV28	TRBJ1-2	.	TGTGCCAGCAGTATACCGACAGAAGAGGACAATGGCTACACCTTC	CASSIPTEEDNGYTF
.	TRBV6-2/TRBV6-3	TRBJ2-1	few	TGTGCCGCCTCGTTTCTGGGTGAGCAGTTCTTC	CAASFLGEQFF
.	TRBV12-3/TRBV12-4	TRBJ1-2	few	TGTGCCAGCAGTTTATGGTCGGGACATGGCAACTATGGCTACACCTTC	CASSLWSGHGNYGYTF
TRBD2	TRBV27	TRBJ2-2	.	TGTGCCAGCAGTCCCAAGGGACTAGGGTTTGTCGGGGAGCTGTTTTTT	CASSPKGLGFVGELFF
TRBD1	TRBV9	TRBJ2-1	few	TGTGCCAGCAGCCAACAGGGGGCGGATGAGCAGTTCTTC	CASSQQGADEQFF
TRBD2	TRBV7-8	TRBJ2-1	.	TGTGCCAGCAGCTTACCCAGCGGGGCGGGCTCCTACAATGAGCAGTTCTTC	CASSLPSGAGSYNEQFF
TRBD2	TRBV20-1	TRBJ2-3	.	TGCAGTGCTCCGGAAGCGGGAGGGCCGGTCTGGGATACGCAGTATTTT	CSAPEAGGPVWDTQYF
TRBD2	TRBV7-2	TRBJ2-7	many	TGTGCCAGCAGCCCGGGACTAGCGGGGGGCCCCTACGAGCAGTACTTC	CASSPGLAGGPYEQYF
.	TRBV11-2	TRBJ2-1	few	TGTGCCAGCAGTCGCAGGGCGTACAATGAGCAGTTCTTC	CASSRRAYNEQFF
.	TRBV10-3	TRBJ2-1	many	TGTGCCATCAGTGAGAGGGGGGCACCTTCTTACAATGAGCAGTTCTTC	CAISERGAPSYNEQFF
TRBD2	TRBV28	TRBJ2-3	few	TGTGCCAGCATCCCCTTAGCGGGGGTGGGAGATACGCAGTATTTT	CASIPLAGVGDTQYF
.	TRBV5-6	TRBJ1-2	few	TGTGCCAGCAGTTATTACTTCAGGGAAGCGGCCTATGGCTACACCTTC	CASSYYFREAAYGYTF
.	TRBV5-1	TRBJ2-5	many	TGCGCCAGCAGCGCCAGGGGTGGGGAGACCCAGTACTTC	CASSARGGETQYF
TRBD2	TRBV7-2	TRBJ2-5	.	TGTGCCAGCAGCCCCGGGAGGGGTTCGGGGACCCAGTACTTC	CASSPGRGSGTQYF
.	TRBV12-3/TRBV12-4	TRBJ1-2	many	TGTGCCAGCAGTGAAACTCGAGCCGGCTACACCTTC	CASSETRAGYTF
.	TRBV4-2	TRBJ1-2	.	TGTGCCAGCAGCCAAGATCAATGGGGAGAGGAGTATGGCTACACCTTC	CASSQDQWGEEYGYTF
.	TRBV4-2	TRBJ2-3	many	TGTGCCAGCAGCCAAGATGGGAATACGCAGTATTTT	CASSQDGNTQYF
TRBD2	TRBV27	TRBJ2-3	.	TGTGCCAGCAGTTCTTCCCTAGCGGGAGGGCCGGAGGATACGCAGTATTTT	CASSSSLAGGPEDTQYF
.	TRBV27	TRBJ1-6	.	TGTGCCAGCAGTTTATGGGGAAAGACGACGATGAGCTCCTATAATTCACCCCTCCACTTT	CASSLWGKTTMSSYNSPLHF
TRBD2	TRBV5-1	TRBJ2-1	.	TGCGCCAGCAGCTTGGACAGCGGGAAGTACAATGAGCAGTTCTTC	CASSLDSGKYNEQFF